This section outlines one TCR beta chain sequence together with its context. This entry comes from a study of blood T cell repertoires in COVID-19. Germline V gene lookup returns CDR1 MDHEN and CDR2 SYDVKM. The CDR3 covers 12 residues. Trimming removed 7 bases from V and 3 bases from J, with 9 bases in between. Profiled with immunoSEQ multiplex PCR; TCRdb holds only in-frame clones, not every one. The repertoire has some 52,000 clones, 90% of them found once; the top ten carry 2.5% to 3.5%. Sequenced input: peripheral blood. The clonotype comes from a human donor in a cohort sampled during active COVID-19. The chain employs TRBV28 and TRBJ1-1; D not certain. The CDR3 sequence is CASNVRYTEAFF. CDR3 DNA sequence: TGTGCCAGCAATGTCCGGTACACTGAAGCTTTCTTT.